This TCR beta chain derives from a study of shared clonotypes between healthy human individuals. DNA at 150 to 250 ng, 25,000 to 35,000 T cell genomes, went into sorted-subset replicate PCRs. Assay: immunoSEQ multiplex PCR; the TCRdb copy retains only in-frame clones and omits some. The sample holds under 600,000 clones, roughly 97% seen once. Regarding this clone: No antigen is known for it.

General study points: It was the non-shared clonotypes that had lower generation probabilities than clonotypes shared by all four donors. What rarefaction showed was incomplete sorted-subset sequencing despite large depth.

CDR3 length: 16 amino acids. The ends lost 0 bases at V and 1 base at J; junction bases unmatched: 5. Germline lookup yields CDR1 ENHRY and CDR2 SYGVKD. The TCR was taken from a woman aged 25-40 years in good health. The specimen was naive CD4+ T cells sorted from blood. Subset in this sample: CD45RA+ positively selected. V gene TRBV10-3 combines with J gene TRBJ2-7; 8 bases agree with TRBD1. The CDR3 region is CAISESGTGGSYEQYF. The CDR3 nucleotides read TGTGCCATCAGTGAGTCAGGCACAGGGGGTTCCTACGAGCAGTACTTC.